This T cell receptor (beta chain) comes out of a study of vaccination effects on CD4 cells after COVID-19 (dated by TCRdb to between 2021 and 2024). Broadly, across the study: Participants received two doses of either the BNT162b2 or the mRNA-1273 mRNA SARS-CoV-2 vaccine. The full study included 10 COVID-19 convalescent patients and several SARS-CoV-2-naive healthy vaccine recipients. In a couple of convalescent patients, pre-vaccine samples were collected 16 days and one week ahead of the first dose, 142 and 148 days after COVID-19 diagnosis. The Oncomine TCR Beta short-read assay on an Illumina iSeq 100 was used to sequence cultures from other donors in the study. SARS-CoV-2 spike-specific CD4+ TCR repertoires were compared before and after mRNA vaccination in COVID-19 convalescent patients and in infection-naive vaccine recipients.

Comment on this clone: What this receptor recognizes is not known. It has no much larger one-base neighbor in the sample; base qualities were not kept.

Libraries were prepared through the immunoSEQ multiplex PCR assay. DNA from the cultured and isolated CD4+ T cells underwent TCR beta CDR3 sequencing. Concerning the study's data processing: Non-productive TCR sequences were removed, reads were trimmed to the CDR3 region, and CDR3s of at least 7 amino acids were retained. The MANAFEST web app was used to identify antigen-specific clonotypes by comparing expansion in peptide wells with expansion in reference cultures. Positive clones required FDR<0.05 expansion versus reference and all other wells, odds ratio above 5, and frequency above 0.1% in two replicate wells. Cross-reactive clonotypes were defined as significantly expanded in SARS-CoV-2 spike wells and in at least one common cold coronavirus spike condition. Levenshtein distance calculated with the stringdist R package was used to assess CDR3 similarity, and unrooted trees were constructed with ape in R 3.6.1. TCRdb retrieved this table from immuneACCESS and kept in-frame rearrangements only. Not all clones are present; in checked studies, unresolved V genes account for under half, and no reason is known for the remainder. The V and J calls and the clone size are those of that table, but D and trimming were determined from the DNA. The sample table records more than 35,000 clones; approximately 72% of these occur just once. Together, the top ten hold around 15% of the sample.

Looking up the germline V gene (reference sequence) yields CDR1 GTSNPN and CDR2 SVGIG. The V and J ends are trimmed by 0 bases and 3 bases, leaving 8 bases between them. The CDR3 measures 13 amino acids from cysteine to phenylalanine. The entry retains the CDR3 DNA only, 39 bases that are in frame from base 1. The paper's findings and limits, for the study overall: Marked clonal contraction was observed in both infection-induced and vaccine-induced clones at late post-vaccination timepoints, consistent with waning T cell responses. Limitations of the study were the small number of convalescent patients and the absence of early post-infection timepoints. In convalescent patients, the post-vaccine spike-reactive repertoire was composed mainly of new vaccine-induced clones that were largely distinct from infection-induced clones.

To identify antigen-specific CD4+ T cell clonotypes by their expansion, the ViraFEST assay first stimulated PBMC with viral peptide pools and then applied TCR sequencing. After around ten days of culture, CD4+ T cells were isolated with the EasySep CD4+ T cell isolation kit. PCR-confirmed SARS-CoV-2 infection had occurred in convalescent patients between March and December 2020, before the Alpha, Beta and Delta variants emerged in the United States. Each well held 2 million to 2.5 million PBMC cultured in IMDM containing about 5.5% human AB serum, roughly 9.9 IU/ml IL-2 and gentamicin, along with roughly 10 ug/ml peptides. On days 3 and 7, half of the culture medium was replaced with fresh IL-2-containing medium. Unless noted otherwise, every peptide stimulation condition was cultured in triplicate wells. PBMC were separated from whole blood using Ficoll-Paque Plus gradient centrifugation and were then either cryopreserved at -140C or used fresh. Overlapping peptide pools spanned the spike proteins of SARS-CoV-2 and the common cold coronaviruses HCoV-NL63, HCoV-OC43 and HCoV-229E. The QIAamp micro DNA kit was used to extract genomic DNA from the cultured CD4+ T cells.

Sample: CD4+ T cells from PBMCs cultured with HCoV-NL63 spike peptides, taken before COVID-19 vaccination. Read against the paper, the sample's cell subset or site label means: HCoV-NL63 spike overlapping peptide pool stimulation. The receptor chain draws on TRBV30 and TRBJ1-1; no D gene can be assigned with confidence. This sequence was found in a human donor who had a prior SARS-CoV-2 infection. In nucleotides, the sequence is TGTGCCTGGAGTGTAGTGGCAGACACTGAAGCTTTCTTT. This yields the protein CAWSVVADTEAFF.